Below, 24 T cell receptor beta chains from the same sample are listed, as sequenced in a study of shared clonotypes between healthy human individuals. Cells designated naive CD8 were CD45RO-negative and were positively selected for CCR7, with terminally differentiated effector memory CD45RA+ cells excluded. The repertoire was sequenced with immunoSEQ multiplex PCR; TCRdb's copy has only in-frame clones and lacks some. This table has about 800,000 clones, around 96% appearing once. Sequences were obtained from naive CD8+ T cells sorted from blood. The source is a man in his thirties or forties in good health.

The chain uses TRBV5-6 and TRBJ2-1; 11 bases are shared with TRBD2. The junction had 9 bases not matched to a gene; V was cut back by 7 bases and J by 3 bases. CDR3 size: 16 residues. Germline CDR1 reads SGHDT; CDR2 reads YYEEEE. The CDR3, as DNA: TGTGCCAGCGGGGCCCCCGGGACTAGCGGCTACAATGAGCAGTTCTTC. This encodes CASGAPGTSGYNEQFF.

V is TRBV5-1 and J is TRBJ1-1; 8 bases align to TRBD1. Germline CDR1 and CDR2: SGHRS and YFSETQ. The CDR3 contains 14 residues. V shed 4 bases, J shed 2 bases, and the junction held 4 bases outside the gene matches. The CDR3 bases are TGCGCCAGCAGCGGTGGGACAGGAAACACTGAAGCTTTCTTT. Protein product: CASSGGTGNTEAFF.

V is TRBV19 and J is TRBJ2-1; possible D gene TRBD2, 6 bases. Trimming took 4 bases from V and 6 from J, leaving 16 bases between them. The CDR3 totals 15 residues. Germline lookup yields CDR1 LNHDA and CDR2 SQIVND (reference sequence). The CDR3 nucleotides read TGTGCCAGTAGTAAATCGGGGACTCTAGGCAATGAGCAGTTCTTC. Translation gives CASSKSGTLGNEQFF.

J is TRBJ2-1 and V is TRBV19, with a possible D match to TRBD2 (6 bases). CDR3 length: 15 residues. Germline CDR1 LNHDA, CDR2 SQIVND (reference sequence). Trimming took 3 bases from V and 3 from J, leaving 12 bases between them. CDR3 nucleotide sequence: TGTGCCAGTAGTATTTGGGCGGGACGCTACAATGAGCAGTTCTTC. Its protein is CASSIWAGRYNEQFF.

The count of this clone is one. The chain carries TRBV20-1 and TRBJ2-7, with 7 positions matching TRBD1. CDR3 length: 11 amino acids. CDR1 and CDR2 from the germline V gene are DFQATT and SNEGSKA (reference sequence). V lost 5 bases to trimming and J lost 4 bases; unmatched junction nucleotides: 2. CDR3 in amino acids: CSADRDYEQYF. CDR3 in DNA: TGCAGTGCTGACAGGGATTACGAGCAGTACTTC.

This chain connects TRBV18 to TRBJ2-7, with 8 bases that match TRBD1. Looked up from germline, CDR1 is KGHSH and CDR2 is LQKENI. This CDR3 comprises 13 residues. V lost 2 bases, J lost 5 bases, and 2 bases stayed unmatched. This chain's CDR3 is CASSPGTGNEQYF. In DNA, the CDR3 is TGTGCCAGCTCACCAGGGACAGGTAACGAGCAGTACTTC.

The chain employs TRBV5-4 and TRBJ2-7; the D is unclear. This CDR3 contains 16 residues. Trimming stripped 2 bases from V and 1 base from J, with 16 bases between. From germline, CDR1 is SGHNT and CDR2 YYREEE (reference sequence). The CDR3 DNA is TGTGCCAGCAGCTTCGTGTCCCTTTATGAATCCTACGAGCAGTACTTC. Protein: CASSFVSLYESYEQYF.

This chain joins TRBV28 and TRBJ1-4; unclear D gene. Per germline, CDR1 MDHEN and CDR2 SYDVKM. Trimming cost V 3 bases and J 0 bases, with 8 bases left between them. There are 15 residues in the CDR3. This CDR3 reads CASSLGVATNEKLFF. DNA of the CDR3: TGTGCCAGCAGTTTGGGTGTTGCAACTAATGAAAAACTGTTTTTT.

The chain couples TRBV4-2 to TRBJ2-1, with 9 positions matching TRBD2. CDR3 length: 16 residues. V shed 4 bases, J shed 8 bases, and the junction held 12 bases outside the gene matches. The germline V gene has CDR1 LGHNA and CDR2 YNFKEQ. The CDR3 DNA reads TGTGCCAGCAGCCTAAGCCCGGGACTAGCAGTCCATGAGCAGTTCTTC. Amino acids: CASSLSPGLAVHEQFF.

This chain connects TRBV4-1 to TRBJ1-2; perhaps TRBD1 as D (5 bases). CDR1 is MGHRA, CDR2 YSYEKL, per germline. Trimming took 4 bases from V and 0 from J, leaving 12 bases between them. The CDR3 has 15 residues. CDR3 sequence: CASSPTDSSNYGYTF. The CDR3 nucleotides are TGCGCCAGCAGCCCTACTGACAGTTCTAACTATGGCTACACCTTC.

The chain uses TRBV20-1 and TRBJ1-2; D remains unclear. The CDR3 consists of 9 residues. V was trimmed by 5 bases and J by 7 bases, leaving 5 bases between them. CDR1 and CDR2 (germline): DFQATT, SNEGSKA (reference sequence). In DNA, the CDR3 is TGCAGTGCTTTTCTTGGCTACACCTTC. Amino acid sequence: CSAFLGYTF.

The rearrangement joins TRBV5-4 to TRBJ2-1, with 11 nucleotides matching TRBD2. The CDR3 totals 15 residues. V shed 4 bases and J 8 bases; nucleotides not matched to a gene: 8. CDR1 and CDR2 (germline): SGHNT, YYREEE (reference sequence). The CDR3 DNA sequence: TGTGCCAGCAGCCGGGAACTAGCGGGAGTAGATGAGCAGTTCTTC. It codes for CASSRELAGVDEQFF.

The chain joins TRBV7-2 to TRBJ2-7; D ambiguous. In germline, CDR1 is SGHTA, CDR2 FQGNSA. There are 15 residues in the CDR3. Trimming shortened V by 4 bases and J by 2 bases, and 15 bases separated the two germline ends. This CDR3 is CASSSYIRQTYEQYF. As DNA, the CDR3 is TGTGCCAGCAGCTCTTACATACGGCAGACCTACGAGCAGTACTTC.

The CDR3 sequence is CASSQDLTGEYEQYF. The CDR3 region has the DNA TGTGCCAGCAGCCAAGATTTGACCGGGGAGTATGAGCAGTACTTC. The V gene is TRBV14, the J gene TRBJ2-7; the D gene is possibly TRBD2 (5 bases). The CDR3 loop spans 15 amino acids. V was shortened by 0 bases and J by 7 bases, with 16 bases between the two germline ends. Per germline, CDR1 SGHDN and CDR2 FVKESK.

The V and J genes are TRBV5-4 and TRBJ2-1; tentatively, D is TRBD2 (6 bases). In germline, CDR1 is SGHNT, CDR2 YYREEE (reference sequence). The CDR3 is 15 amino acids. Trimming removed 5 bases from V and 5 bases from J, with 17 bases in between. The chain's CDR3 is CASSQTGDGDNEQFF. The DNA of the CDR3 is TGTGCCAGCAGTCAAACGGGAGACGGGGACAATGAGCAGTTCTTC.

DNA for the CDR3: TGTGCCAGCAGCTCAGACAGGGGAGTCTACGAGCAGTACTTC. Protein product: CASSSDRGVYEQYF. This chain uses TRBV7-8 with TRBJ2-7, with 8 bases that match TRBD1. The CDR3 length is 14 residues. The germline CDR1 and CDR2 sequences are SGHVS and FQNEAQ. J was trimmed by 3 bases and V by 4 bases; bases with no gene match: 5.

The chain is built from TRBV2 and TRBJ1-1; 7 nucleotides line up with TRBD1. Germline CDR1 is SNHLY and CDR2 is FYNNEI. After removal of 4 bases from V and 1 base from J, the junction contained 3 bases not matched to a gene. The CDR3 is 14 residues long. The CDR3 loop reads CASSGQGENTEAFF. The CDR3 DNA reads TGTGCCAGCAGTGGACAGGGAGAGAACACTGAAGCTTTCTTT.

V usage is TRBV13 and J usage is TRBJ2-5, with 14 bases fitting TRBD2. The junction had 7 bases not matched to a gene; V was cut back by 4 bases and J by 3 bases. CDR1 PRHDT and CDR2 FYEKMQ come from the germline V gene (reference sequence). The CDR3 contains 17 residues. In nucleotides, the CDR3 is TGTGCCAGCAGCTCCAGGGGACTAGCGGGAGCGGAAGAGACCCAGTACTTC. Its translation is CASSSRGLAGAEETQYF.

This chain links TRBV2 with TRBJ2-3; D gene unclear. The CDR3 contains 13 residues. From germline, CDR1 is SNHLY and CDR2 FYNNEI. Between the trimmed V and J ends, which lost 5 bases and 0 bases, there was a span of 6 bases. The CDR3 here is CASSRLSTDTQYF. The DNA of the CDR3 is TGTGCCAGCAGTCGATTGAGCACAGATACGCAGTATTTT.

The chain combines TRBV6-5 with TRBJ2-1, with TRBD2 matching 9 bases. V lost 6 bases and J lost 3; bases outside the gene matches: 6. CDR1 is MNHEY and CDR2 is SVGAGI in the germline V gene. The CDR3 is made up of 15 amino acids. CDR3 sequence (DNA): TGTGCCAGCAGCATGGGACTAGCTATCTACAATGAGCAGTTCTTC. Translation gives CASSMGLAIYNEQFF.

The CDR3 bases are TGTGCCAGCAGCGAGGCAGGGGGCGAGCAGTACTTC. It translates to CASSEAGGEQYF. This sequence joins TRBV9 and TRBJ2-7, with 7 bases fitting TRBD1. J gave up 6 bases and V 3 bases, and 3 bases lay outside the gene matches. This CDR3 is 12 amino acids long. Germline V gene data show CDR1 as SGDLS and CDR2 as YYNGEE.

V is TRBV5-1 and J is TRBJ2-3; 7 bases fit TRBD2. This CDR3 is 14 amino acids long. The junction had 7 bases not matched to a gene; V was cut back by 3 bases and J by 6 bases. CDR1 SGHRS and CDR2 YFSETQ come from the germline V gene. The CDR3 region has the DNA TGCGCCAGCAGCTCAACTAGCGACTGGGATACGCAGTATTTT. It yields the protein CASSSTSDWDTQYF. Combining the CDR3 with reference TRBV5-1 and TRBJ2-3 gives the whole variable domain KAGVTQTPRYLIKTRGQQVTLSCSPISGHRSVSWYQQTPGQGLQFLFEYFSETQRNKGNFPGRFSGRQFSNSRSEMNVSTLELGDSALYLCASSSTSDWDTQYFGPGTRLTVL.

The chain is built from TRBV5-4 and TRBJ1-4, with D unclear. CDR1 is SGHNT and CDR2 is YYREEE in the germline V gene (reference sequence). CDR3 size: 15 residues. Trimming cost V 4 bases and J 5 bases, with 15 bases left between them. The CDR3 DNA sequence: TGTGCCAGCAGCAACCTATTTCAGCAAAATGAAAAACTGTTTTTT. This sequence encodes CASSNLFQQNEKLFF.

As concerns this clone: Additional DNA sequences in this sample encode the identical CDR3. The CDR3 sequence is CASSVEGGSYEQYF. CDR3 sequence (DNA): TGTGCCAGCAGCGTAGAGGGCGGCTCCTACGAGCAGTACTTC. The V gene is TRBV9, the J gene TRBJ2-7; D remains ambiguous. The CDR3 loop spans 14 amino acids. V shed 0 bases and J shed 0 bases, with 7 bases lying between them. Germline V gene sequence: CDR1 SGDLS, CDR2 YYNGEE.